The source of this T cell receptor beta chain is a study of metastatic and nonmetastatic thyroid tumors. On the study more broadly: Thyroid patients, malignant and benign, had repertoires compared across blood and tumor or nodule tissue. General study points: Malignant tumors reportedly showed significantly higher TCR beta diversity than benign nodules in both blood and tumor.

Prior to thyroid surgery, none of the patients had received any treatment. The germline gives CDR1 MNHEY, CDR2 SVGAGI. The CDR3 is made up of 14 amino acids. Trimming took off 4 bases at V and 2 bases at J, with 11 bases between the two ends. In the authors' workflow: The study took CDR3 differences across clinicopathological groups and made a distant-metastasis classifier for papillary thyroid cancer from them. TCRdb re-clonotyped the PCR reads through MiXCR. Here the V and J calls rest on TCRdb's processing, not on the authors' analysis. Among approximately 22,000 clones listed, 16% were seen once. As for this clone: Its antigen remains unidentified.

The source material was tumor tissue. This receptor was taken from a female donor with papillary thyroid cancer or a benign thyroid nodule (not recorded which). Some clones in this sample may be carry-over from other donors' samples. The V gene is TRBV6-5, the J gene TRBJ1-2, with a weak D call TRBD1 (5 bases). CDR3: CASSWTSRNYGYTF. Written as DNA, the CDR3 is TGTGCCAGCAGTTGGACATCAAGAAACTATGGCTACACCTTC.